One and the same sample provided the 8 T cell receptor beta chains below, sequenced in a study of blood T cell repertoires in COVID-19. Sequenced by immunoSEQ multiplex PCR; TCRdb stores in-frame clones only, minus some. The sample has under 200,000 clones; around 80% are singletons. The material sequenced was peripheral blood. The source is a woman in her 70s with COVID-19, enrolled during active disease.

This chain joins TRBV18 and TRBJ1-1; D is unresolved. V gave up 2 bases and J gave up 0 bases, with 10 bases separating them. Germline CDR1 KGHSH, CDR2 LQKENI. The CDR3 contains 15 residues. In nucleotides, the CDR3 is TGTGCCAGCTCACCATACTCGGAGCTGAACACTGAAGCTTTCTTT. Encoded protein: CASSPYSELNTEAFF.

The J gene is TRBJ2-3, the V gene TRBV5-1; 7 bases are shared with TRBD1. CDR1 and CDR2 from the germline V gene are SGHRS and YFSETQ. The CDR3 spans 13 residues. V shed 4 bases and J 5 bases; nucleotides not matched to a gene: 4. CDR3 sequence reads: CASSTGQRDTQYF. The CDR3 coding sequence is TGCGCCAGCAGCACGGGACAGAGAGATACGCAGTATTTT. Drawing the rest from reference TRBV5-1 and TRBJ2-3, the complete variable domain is KAGVTQTPRYLIKTRGQQVTLSCSPISGHRSVSWYQQTPGQGLQFLFEYFSETQRNKGNFPGRFSGRQFSNSRSEMNVSTLELGDSALYLCASSTGQRDTQYFGPGTRLTVL.

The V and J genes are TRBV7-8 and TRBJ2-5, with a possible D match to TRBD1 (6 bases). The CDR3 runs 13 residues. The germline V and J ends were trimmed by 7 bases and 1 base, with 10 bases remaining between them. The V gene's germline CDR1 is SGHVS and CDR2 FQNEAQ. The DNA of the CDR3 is TGTGCCAGCACCCCCAGGGGCCAAGAGACCCAGTACTTC. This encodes CASTPRGQETQYF.

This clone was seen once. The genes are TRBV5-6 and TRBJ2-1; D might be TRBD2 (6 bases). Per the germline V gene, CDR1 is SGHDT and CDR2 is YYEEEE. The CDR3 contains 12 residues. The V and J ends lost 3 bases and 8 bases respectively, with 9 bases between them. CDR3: CASSWTGDEQFF. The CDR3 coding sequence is TGTGCCAGCAGCTGGACGGGGGATGAGCAGTTCTTC.

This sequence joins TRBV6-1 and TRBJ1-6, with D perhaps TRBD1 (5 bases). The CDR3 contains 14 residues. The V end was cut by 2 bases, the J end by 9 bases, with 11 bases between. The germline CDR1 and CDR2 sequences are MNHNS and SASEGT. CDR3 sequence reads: CASSERGFSSPLHF. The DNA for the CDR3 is TGTGCCAGCAGTGAACGGGGGTTTAGTTCACCCCTCCACTTT.

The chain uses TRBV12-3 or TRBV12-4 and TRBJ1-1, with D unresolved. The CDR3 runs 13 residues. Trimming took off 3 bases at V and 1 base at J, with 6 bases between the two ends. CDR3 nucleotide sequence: TGTGCCAGCAGTTTCTCCGGGAACACTGAAGCTTTCTTT. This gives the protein CASSFSGNTEAFF.

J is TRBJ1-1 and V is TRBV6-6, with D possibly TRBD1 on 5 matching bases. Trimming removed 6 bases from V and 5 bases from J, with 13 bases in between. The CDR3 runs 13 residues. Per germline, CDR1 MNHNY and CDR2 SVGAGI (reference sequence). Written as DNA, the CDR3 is TGTGCCAGCAGAAGATCCGACAGTACTGAAGCTTTCTTT. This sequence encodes CASRRSDSTEAFF.

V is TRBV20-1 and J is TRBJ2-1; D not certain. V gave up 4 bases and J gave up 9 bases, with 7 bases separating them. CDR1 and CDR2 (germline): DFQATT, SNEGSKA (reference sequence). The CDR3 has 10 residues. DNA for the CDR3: TGCAGTGCTAACCGCGGTGAGCAGTTCTTC. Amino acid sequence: CSANRGEQFF.